This is a list of T cell receptor beta chains from one sample in a study of beta chain features in type 1 diabetes. The table came from immunoSEQ multiplex PCR; TCRdb's copy has only in-frame clones and leaves some out. This table holds 200,000 to 250,000 clones, roughly 10% found once. Sequencing was done on a sample of central memory CD4+ T cells from blood. The receptors come from a man younger than 35 in good health. Both conserved end residues are part of each CDR3. The order of the fields is J gene, D gene, clone size, V gene, CDR3 protein, CDR3 DNA. The D gene is left open where the match is weak. Size is omitted from some rows. Given values are once, few, many or a class for expanded clones.

TRBJ2-5 TRBD1 NA TRBV29-1 CSVFSGGQETQYF TGCAGCGTTTTTTCAGGGGGCCAAGAGACCCAGTACTTC
TRBJ1-2 NA NA TRBV4-2 CASSPGWADFNYGYTF TGTGCCAGCAGCCCGGGGTGGGCGGATTTTAACTATGGCTACACCTTC
TRBJ1-1 NA few TRBV5-4 CASSLASRVTEAFF TGTGCCAGCAGCTTGGCCAGCAGGGTCACTGAAGCTTTCTTT
TRBJ2-1 NA NA TRBV27 CASSFRRFTGTLSYNEQFF TGTGCCAGCAGTTTTAGGAGGTTCACCGGGACTCTGTCCTACAATGAGCAGTTCTTC
TRBJ1-2 NA few TRBV4-3 CASSQDLAEASYGGYTF TGCGCCAGCAGCCAAGATCTGGCTGAAGCCTCCTATGGCGGCTACACCTTC
TRBJ2-1 TRBD1 NA TRBV7-3 CASSHGHRGQRRNNEQFF TGTGCCAGCAGCCATGGTCATAGGGGACAGCGTAGGAACAATGAGCAGTTCTTC
TRBJ2-3 NA NA TRBV4-2 CASSQEVELPGQYF TGTGCCAGCAGCCAAGAGGTGGAACTCCCCGGGCAGTATTTT
TRBJ1-2 TRBD1 many TRBV7-9 CASSSGTGSDYGYTF TGTGCCAGCAGCTCGGGGACAGGGTCGGACTATGGCTACACCTTC
TRBJ2-7 TRBD2 few TRBV5-6 CASSLYSGRASEQYF TGTGCCAGCAGCTTGTATAGCGGGAGGGCCAGCGAGCAGTACTTC
TRBJ2-5 NA NA TRBV2 CAIGAGTGEETQYF TGTGCAATCGGGGCCGGTACTGGGGAAGAGACCCAGTACTTC
TRBJ2-3 TRBD1 many TRBV10-3 CATTGTTDTQYF TGTGCCACGACAGGGACGACAGATACGCAGTATTTT
TRBJ1-1 NA many TRBV18 CASSRIWSSNTEAFF TGTGCCAGCTCTCGCATTTGGTCCTCGAACACTGAAGCTTTCTTT
TRBJ2-3 NA few TRBV7-6 CASSLEPDTQYF TGTGCCAGCAGCTTAGAGCCAGATACGCAGTATTTT
TRBJ2-7 NA NA TRBV6-6 CASSLREFYEQYF TGTGCCAGCAGCCTCCGGGAATTCTACGAGCAGTACTTC
TRBJ2-7 TRBD1 few TRBV9 CASSVVQGEGEQYF TGTGCCAGCAGCGTAGTACAGGGGGAAGGCGAGCAGTACTTC
TRBJ2-3 NA NA TRBV30 CAWSVGGMGDTQYF TGTGCCTGGAGTGTGGGCGGGATGGGAGATACGCAGTATTTT
TRBJ2-1 NA many TRBV7-2 CASSEGNEQFF TGTGCCAGCAGCGAAGGTAATGAGCAGTTCTTC
TRBJ1-1 TRBD1 few TRBV28 CASSLLLGQGNTEAFF TGTGCCAGCAGTTTACTCCTGGGACAGGGGAACACTGAAGCTTTCTTT
TRBJ2-1 TRBD2 few TRBV4-3 CASSRLQLAGSNEQFF TGCGCCAGCAGCCGCCTACAGCTAGCGGGGAGTAATGAGCAGTTCTTC
TRBJ2-7 NA medium-sized TRBV15 CATSRDVSYEQYF TGTGCCACCAGCAGAGATGTCAGCTACGAGCAGTACTTC
TRBJ2-7 TRBD2 NA TRBV2 CATSSGFSYEQYF TGTGCCACCTCTAGCGGCTTCTCCTACGAGCAGTACTTC
TRBJ2-2 NA NA TRBV7-2 CASSPQRVTGELFF TGTGCCAGCAGCCCCCAGCGGGTCACCGGGGAGCTGTTTTTT
TRBJ2-1 TRBD2 NA TRBV6-1 CASSVMPSGRVEVRYNEQFF TGTGCCAGCAGTGTTATGCCTAGCGGGAGGGTGGAAGTACGATACAATGAGCAGTTCTTC
TRBJ2-3 NA few TRBV5-1 CASSLQTSTDTQYF TGCGCCAGCAGTCTCCAGACGAGCACAGATACGCAGTATTTT
TRBJ2-4 NA NA TRBV4-1 CASSQEKGRLAKNIQYF TGCGCCAGCAGCCAAGAGAAGGGGCGGTTGGCCAAAAACATTCAGTACTTC
TRBJ1-2 NA NA TRBV9 CASSSIGSNYGYTF TGTGCCAGCAGCTCAATAGGCAGCAATTATGGCTACACCTTC
TRBJ2-3 TRBD2 few TRBV5-4 CASSQLIAGVNADTQYF TGTGCCAGCAGCCAGCTAATAGCGGGAGTGAACGCAGATACGCAGTATTTT
TRBJ1-5 NA many TRBV27 CASSLLGGNQPQHF TGTGCCAGCAGTTTGTTGGGGGGCAATCAGCCCCAGCATTTT
TRBJ1-1 NA NA TRBV30 CAWSGTQGTMNTEAFF TGTGCCTGGAGTGGAACTCAGGGGACCATGAACACTGAAGCTTTCTTT
TRBJ2-2 TRBD1 NA TRBV5-6 CASSGQGANTGELFF TGTGCCAGCAGCGGACAGGGGGCGAACACCGGGGAGCTGTTTTTT
TRBJ2-3 NA NA TRBV7-2 CASSFGVGNTQYF TGTGCCAGCAGCTTCGGGGTCGGGAATACGCAGTATTTT
TRBJ2-1 TRBD2 NA TRBV7-2 CASSYLAGDYNEQFF TGTGCCAGCAGCTACCTAGCGGGAGACTACAATGAGCAGTTCTTC
TRBJ2-1 TRBD2 NA TRBV15 CATSRAGTSGYRNEQFF TGTGCCACCAGCAGAGCCGGGACTAGCGGATACCGGAATGAGCAGTTCTTC
TRBJ2-1 TRBD2 NA TRBV5-6 CASSLATSGWSSYNEQFF TGTGCCAGCAGCTTGGCGACTAGCGGGTGGAGCTCCTACAATGAGCAGTTCTTC
TRBJ2-7 TRBD1 NA TRBV7-9 CASSFTGGSYEQYF TGTGCCAGCAGCTTTACAGGGGGGTCCTACGAGCAGTACTTC
TRBJ1-1 NA NA TRBV7-2 CASSLEVTVNTEAFF TGTGCCAGCAGCTTAGAGGTGACAGTGAACACTGAAGCTTTCTTT
TRBJ2-7 NA few TRBV4-3 CASSQIYGAYEQYF TGCGCCAGCAGCCAAATCTACGGGGCCTACGAGCAGTACTTC
TRBJ1-1 TRBD1 NA TRBV5-4 CASSQDAPGQRLNTEAFF TGTGCCAGCAGCCAAGATGCCCCGGGACAGAGATTGAACACTGAAGCTTTCTTT
TRBJ2-3 NA NA TRBV13 CASSLRAIRGVGTDTQYF TGTGCCAGCAGCTTAAGGGCTATCCGGGGCGTAGGCACAGATACGCAGTATTTT
TRBJ2-4 NA NA TRBV12-5 CASGLRFMGGRNIQYF TGTGCTAGTGGTTTGCGCTTCATGGGGGGCAGAAACATTCAGTACTTC
TRBJ1-1 NA many TRBV9 CASSWGGLNTEAFF TGTGCCAGCAGCTGGGGCGGGCTGAACACTGAAGCTTTCTTT
TRBJ2-7 NA few TRBV7-2 CASSLKGSSSYEQYF TGTGCCAGCAGCTTAAAGGGGTCTAGCTCCTACGAGCAGTACTTC
TRBJ1-5 TRBD1 NA TRBV19 CASSPSRGQGNQPQHF TGTGCCAGTAGTCCCTCGCGGGGACAGGGGAATCAGCCCCAGCATTTT
TRBJ2-3 NA NA TRBV4-3 CASSQDGDLHTDTQYF TGCGCCAGCAGCCAAGATGGGGACTTGCACACAGATACGCAGTATTTT
TRBJ2-7 NA few TRBV29-1 CSAGAWGGEQYF TGCAGCGCTGGCGCTTGGGGAGGCGAGCAGTACTTC
TRBJ1-1 NA many TRBV7-9 CASSPGTVNTEAFF TGTGCCAGCAGTCCCGGGACGGTGAACACTGAAGCTTTCTTT